This TCR beta chain was sequenced during a study of shared clonotypes between healthy human individuals (dated by TCRdb to the early 2020s). Study-level background: Three men and a couple of women, aged 18 to 49 years, made up the cohort. For each donor, CD4 naive and CD4 memory were each run on three plates, CD8 naive on two plates, and CD8 memory on one plate. Between about 0.94 and 8.9 billion PBMCs per donor were obtained by leukapheresis. To increase sequencing depth and limit assay-specific biases, TCR repertoire library preparation and sequencing were carried out by different laboratories using diverse techniques. To estimate repertoire size and how much clonotypes are shared between individuals, the study performed deep sequencing of blood TCR repertoires from about 5 healthy adults.

What the research found in general, with its limitations: Estimated clonotype richness was generally larger for naive than for memory subsets. The small number of donors limited the genetic and exposure-history diversity represented. Across a few donors, approximately 5% of naive CD4, approximately 3.6% of naive CD8, roughly 2.3% of memory CD4, and 0.4% of memory CD8 clonotypes were shared. Clonotypes shared by all four sorted-subset donors showed higher generation probabilities than non-shared clonotypes. Sampling was restricted to blood, and TCR repertoires in tissues likely differ from the TCR repertoires found in blood. Pairwise subsampling indicated that sequencing depth was expected to affect the degree of clonotype sharing among donors. Even with the large sequencing depth, rarefaction of the sorted-subset datasets indicated that sequencing was incomplete.

Using the deep immunoSEQ assay, multiplex PCR amplified TCR CDR3 regions from genomic DNA. Genomic DNA extracted from each cell subset was distributed evenly over all wells of several immunoSEQ 96-well plates, and each plate served as one replicate. For sorted subsets, approximately 200 ng of genomic DNA, equivalent to 25,000 to 35,000 T cell genomes, went into each replicate PCR. Purified libraries were measured with a Qubit 3.0 fluorometer, size-checked on a Bioanalyzer 2100, and measured again with the KAPA Library Quantification kit. A separate single-read 150-cycle Illumina NextSeq 550 flow cell was used to sequence each immunoSEQ 96-well plate. The published analysis was carried out like this. The immunoSEQ output contained only junctional sequences without quality scores, so filtering could not match that applied to full-length reads. To assign V/J genes and CDR3, sequences were annotated using PyIR, a Python wrapper for IgBLAST v1.9, with IMGT germline references. Any read was removed if the V/J assignment was weak (E-value above 1e-6), the CDR3 was missing, or the read contained stop codons, out-of-frame junctions, or ambiguous translated residues. V3J clonotypes were defined as sequences sharing an identical inferred V gene, J gene, and CDR3 amino acid sequence. Percentage overlap between repertoires was calculated by dividing the number of shared unique clonotypes by the size of the smaller repertoire. Repertoire richness was assessed with RTK rarefaction, the Chao1 estimator, and Recon v2.1 estimates of unobserved clonotypes. OLGA was used to compute generation probabilities for all TCRbeta clonotypes that the gDNA method yielded from a handful of donors. TCRdb mirrors the immuneACCESS table, restricted to in-frame sequences. Some clones are absent from its copies; in checked studies, under half trace to an unresolved V gene, and the reason for the others is unknown. From that table come the V and J calls and clone size; the DNA was used to work out D and trimming. Across this sample there are around 1.9 million clones, with approximately 92% seen only once. Roughly 1.7% of the sample belongs to the ten largest clones.

CD8 naive samples were CD45RO-negative cells positively selected for CCR7, giving a CD45RA+CCR7+ population that excluded TemRA cells. Donors were healthy HIV-negative adults with no recently reported acute infections or vaccinations. Only Caucasian adults living in Nashville, Tennessee, USA were represented among the donors. After blood collection by leukapheresis, PBMCs were isolated using Ficoll-Histopaque density gradient centrifugation and then cryopreserved in the vapor phase of liquid nitrogen. Analytical flow cytometry was used to check the purity and quantity of every magnetically sorted T cell population. Each sorted fraction had its genomic DNA isolated and then quantified by UV absorbance on a Nanodrop 2000c. The CDR3 starts with the cysteine, ends with the phenylalanine, and has 16 residues. Solely the CDR3 DNA is kept, with 48 bases framed from the first base. V lost 4 bases and J lost 3 bases, and the count of bases not matched to a germline gene is 7. CDR1 and CDR2, looked up from the germline V gene, are KGHSY and FQNENV.

Comment on this clone: The specificity of this receptor is unknown. Base qualities are missing; no much larger clone stands one base away.

Sequencing used naive CD8+ T cells from PBMCs. Explained via the paper, the cell subset or site label denotes: CD45RA+CCR7+. This receptor was identified in a man younger than 35 in good health. Some clones in this sample may be carry-over from other donors' samples. Rearrangement joined TRBV16 to TRBJ2-1, with 9 central nucleotides matching TRBD2. The CDR3 region reads CASSPSSGKGYNEQFF. In nucleotide form, the sequence is TGTGCCAGCAGCCCATCTAGCGGGAAGGGCTACAATGAGCAGTTCTTC.